The 32 T cell receptor beta chains reported below all come from one sample, sequenced in a study of blood T cell repertoires in COVID-19. Profiling relied on immunoSEQ multiplex PCR, and the TCRdb table lists in-frame clones only, not all of them. The sample carries around 250,000 clones, 75% to 90% recorded once. Source material: PBMCs or T cells enriched from blood (not recorded which). The receptors shown here come from a young woman who had recovered from COVID-19.

A single count supports this clone. The rearrangement links TRBV5-1 to TRBJ1-2, with TRBD1 as a possible D gene (6 bases). The germline V and J ends were trimmed by 4 bases and 3 bases, with 19 bases remaining between them. In germline, CDR1 is SGHRS, CDR2 YFSETQ. This CDR3 has 16 amino acids. The CDR3 nucleotides read TGCGCCAGCAGCGAAACCGGGACACCTGCCGACTATGGCTACACCTTC. Encoded protein: CASSETGTPADYGYTF.

The CDR3 is CASSPRTGLGSPLHF. The CDR3 DNA is TGTGCCAGCAGCCCCCGCACAGGGTTAGGGTCACCCCTCCACTTT. The chain uses TRBV7-2 and TRBJ1-6; D is possibly TRBD1 (6 bases). The CDR3 runs 15 residues. Per the germline V gene, CDR1 is SGHTA and CDR2 is FQGNSA. The V gene lost 5 bases and the J gene lost 10 bases, with 18 bases spanning the gap.

The chain links TRBV15 to TRBJ2-3; D is unclear. This CDR3 contains 16 residues. Trimming removed 3 bases from V and 2 bases from J, with 15 bases in between. Germline-derived CDR1 and CDR2 are LNHNV and YYDKDF (reference sequence). CDR3 sequence (DNA): TGTGCCACCAGCAGCGCACCGACGGGTTACACAGATACGCAGTATTTT. Amino acid sequence: CATSSAPTGYTDTQYF.

The chain recombines TRBV4-3 with TRBJ1-6; D call uncertain. This CDR3 is built from 13 residues. V was trimmed by 1 base and J by 8 bases, leaving 6 bases between them. Germline V gene data show CDR1 as LGHNA and CDR2 as YSLEER. CDR3 sequence: CASSQASYSPLHF. CDR3 sequence (DNA): TGCGCCAGCAGCCAAGCCTCCTATTCACCCCTCCACTTT.

The V and J genes are TRBV6-1 and TRBJ1-1; weak D call: TRBD1 (5 bases). V shed 2 bases and J shed 8 bases, with 12 bases lying between them. The CDR3 has 13 amino acids. Looked up from germline, CDR1 is MNHNS and CDR2 is SASEGT. CDR3 in amino acids: CASSEWGEFEAFF. As DNA, the CDR3 is TGTGCCAGCAGTGAATGGGGGGAGTTCGAAGCTTTCTTT.

V usage is TRBV4-1 and J usage is TRBJ2-5; a weak D match, TRBD2 (5 bases). V was trimmed by 1 base and J by 4 bases, leaving 13 bases between them. CDR1 MGHRA and CDR2 YSYEKL come from the germline V gene. This CDR3 spans 15 amino acids. The CDR3 loop reads CASSQVLGSRETQYF. CDR3 nucleotides: TGCGCCAGCAGCCAAGTACTAGGGTCTCGAGAGACCCAGTACTTC.

The chain couples TRBV5-1 to TRBJ1-2; D is possibly TRBD1 (6 bases). Germline loops: CDR1 SGHRS, CDR2 YFSETQ. The V and J ends lost 1 base and 3 bases respectively, with 13 bases between them. This CDR3 has 15 amino acids. The CDR3 coding sequence is TGCGCCAGCAGCTTGATACCTCCAGGGGACTATGGCTACACCTTC. It codes for CASSLIPPGDYGYTF.

This sequence joins TRBV24-1 and TRBJ1-1, with a possible D match to TRBD1 (5 bases). Per germline, CDR1 KGHDR and CDR2 SFDVKD. Trimming pared 12 bases from V and 3 bases from J, leaving 19 bases between. The CDR3 loop spans 14 amino acids. CDR3 amino acids: CALPKTSGDTEAFF. The DNA of the CDR3 is TGTGCCTTACCCAAAACATCGGGGGACACTGAAGCTTTCTTT.

The chain employs TRBV6-2 or TRBV6-3 and TRBJ2-1; 9 bases line up with TRBD2. Germline loops: CDR1 MNHEY, CDR2 SVGEGT. J gave up 4 bases and V 0 bases, and 7 bases lay outside the gene matches. The CDR3 totals 17 residues. CDR3 bases: TGTGCCAGCAGTTACTCGCCCAGCGGGAGGAAGTACAATGAGCAGTTCTTC. It codes for CASSYSPSGRKYNEQFF.

The V gene is TRBV7-2, the J gene TRBJ1-3; D is ambiguous. V was trimmed by 1 base and J by 0 bases, leaving 7 bases between them. Germline V gene lookup returns CDR1 SGHTA and CDR2 FQGNSA. CDR3 length: 15 residues. The CDR3 sequence: CASSLGSHSGNTIYF. CDR3 DNA sequence: TGTGCCAGCAGCTTAGGTTCCCACTCTGGAAACACCATATATTTT.

The chain employs TRBV30 and TRBJ2-1, with 15 bases matching TRBD2. Germline V gene data show CDR1 as GTSNPN and CDR2 as SVGIG (reference sequence). V lost 5 bases, J lost 8 bases, and 13 bases stayed unmatched. CDR3 length equals 17 residues. This chain's CDR3 is CAWAFGLAGGPGDEQFF. CDR3 sequence (DNA): TGTGCCTGGGCCTTTGGACTAGCGGGAGGGCCTGGGGATGAGCAGTTCTTC.

The chain carries TRBV5-1 and TRBJ1-6, with 7 bases aligning to TRBD1. The germline CDR1 and CDR2 sequences are SGHRS and YFSETQ. V lost 0 bases to trimming and J lost 5 bases; unmatched junction nucleotides: 5. This CDR3 is built from 16 residues. The CDR3 reads CASSLAGTDHNSPLHF. The CDR3, as DNA: TGCGCCAGCAGCTTGGCCGGGACAGACCATAATTCACCCCTCCACTTT.

The V call is TRBV19, the J call TRBJ1-4; D call uncertain. V dropped 6 bases and J dropped 5 bases, with 7 bases sitting between them. Germline V gives CDR1 LNHDA, CDR2 SQIVND (reference sequence). There are 12 residues in the CDR3. The CDR3 region is CASRRINEKLFF. The CDR3 DNA reads TGTGCCAGTAGGCGTATCAATGAAAAACTGTTTTTT.

This sequence joins TRBV6-5 and TRBJ1-1; TRBD1 might be the D (6 bases). Germline V CDR1 and CDR2: MNHEY, SVGAGI. The CDR3 extends over 16 amino acids. Trimming removed 0 bases at V and 7 bases at J, with 18 bases between. CDR3 nucleotide sequence: TGTGCCAGCAGTTACTCGAGATACAGAGGGGGGGGTGAAGCTTTCTTT. Residues: CASSYSRYRGGGEAFF.

The rearrangement links TRBV11-2 to TRBJ1-3; D unresolved. Germline V gives CDR1 SGHAT, CDR2 FQNNGV. Trimming left V 2 bases short and J 0 bases short, with 5 bases between. CDR3 length equals 14 residues. The CDR3 protein is CASSLLSSGNTIYF. DNA for the CDR3: TGTGCCAGCAGCTTACTGAGCTCTGGAAACACCATATATTTT.

The V call is TRBV4-2, the J call TRBJ2-1; D possibly corresponds to TRBD1 (7 bases). The CDR3 contains 15 residues. CDR1 is LGHNA and CDR2 is YNFKEQ in the germline V gene. Deletions cut 6 bases from V and 5 bases from J, with 17 bases between. The CDR3, as DNA: TGTGCCAGCAGTCAGGGGGGAGTAGGCGACAATGAGCAGTTCTTC. This translates into CASSQGGVGDNEQFF.

The chain carries TRBV4-3 and TRBJ1-2, with TRBD1 matching 7 bases. The CDR3 is 15 amino acids. Germline V gene data show CDR1 as LGHNA and CDR2 as YSLEER. Trimming took 1 base from V and 4 from J; bases not matched to a gene: 6. CDR3 amino acids: CASSQVRTGRYGYTF. CDR3 nucleotides: TGCGCCAGCAGCCAAGTCAGGACAGGCCGCTATGGCTACACCTTC.

This clone was seen just once. The gene calls are TRBV7-9 and TRBJ2-7; 12 positions match TRBD1. The CDR3 runs 16 residues. The V gene's germline CDR1 is SEHNR and CDR2 FQNEAQ (reference sequence). The V and J ends lost 7 bases and 4 bases, in that order; junction bases with no gene match: 11. The CDR3 nucleotides read TGTGCCAGCACCCCGAGCCGGGGACAGGGGGCTTACGAGCAGTACTTC. Protein: CASTPSRGQGAYEQYF.

V gene TRBV11-3 combines with J gene TRBJ2-1; D might be TRBD2 (6 bases). Germline CDR1 reads SGHNT; CDR2 reads YENEEA. V was trimmed by 2 bases and J by 11 bases, leaving 10 bases between them. This CDR3 spans 12 amino acids. CDR3 DNA: TGTGCCAGCAGCTTAACCGGGAGCCAGCAGTTCTTC. Its translation is CASSLTGSQQFF.

The chain joins TRBV6-5 to TRBJ1-4, with TRBD1 identical over 7 bases. The length of the CDR3 is 14 residues. In germline, CDR1 is MNHEY, CDR2 SVGAGI. Trimming at V came to 6 bases and at J to 4 bases, leaving 5 bases not matched to a gene. In nucleotides, the CDR3 is TGTGCCAGCAGAGGGACAGCCGTTAATGAAAAACTGTTTTTT. It translates to CASRGTAVNEKLFF.

V usage is TRBV7-2 and J usage is TRBJ2-7, with D uncertain. The germline gives CDR1 SGHTA, CDR2 FQGNSA. This CDR3 comprises 13 residues. The V and J ends lost 5 bases and 3 bases respectively, with 11 bases between them. DNA of the CDR3: TGTGCCAGCAGCCCCCGAACGGGCTACGAGCAGTACTTC. Residues: CASSPRTGYEQYF.

This chain joins TRBV28 and TRBJ2-7; TRBD1 agrees at 9 bases. Looked up from germline, CDR1 is MDHEN and CDR2 is SYDVKM. Trimming at V came to 6 bases and at J to 3 bases, leaving 9 bases not matched to a gene. The CDR3 covers 15 residues. CDR3 DNA sequence: TGTGCCAGCAGGCTATCGGACAGGGGTATCTACGAGCAGTACTTC. Translating it yields CASRLSDRGIYEQYF. Together with reference TRBV28 and TRBJ2-7, the CDR3 gives the full variable domain: DVKVTQSSRYLVKRTGEKVFLECVQDMDHENMFWYRQDPGLGLRLIYFSYDVKMKEKGDIPEGYSVSREKKERFSLILESASTNQTSMYLCASRLSDRGIYEQYFGPGTRLTVT.

The chain links TRBV21-1 to TRBJ1-2; the table assigns TRBD1, which was not confirmed against the DNA. TRBV21-1 is an annotated pseudogene. CDR3 length: 11 amino acids. Here the CDR3 reads CASSLQGCYTF. CDR3 nucleotide sequence: TGTGCCAGCAGCTTACAGGGGTGCTACACCTTC.

The chain is built from TRBV30 and TRBJ1-4, with D uncertain. Trimming left V 4 bases short and J 7 bases short, with 10 bases between. The length of the CDR3 is 12 residues. The germline V gene has CDR1 GTSNPN and CDR2 SVGIG (reference sequence). The CDR3 protein is CAWMTGSEKLFF. CDR3 in DNA: TGTGCCTGGATGACTGGGAGTGAAAAACTGTTTTTT.

The V gene is TRBV5-5, the J gene TRBJ1-6; 7 bases align to TRBD1. V gave up 2 bases and J gave up 7 bases; unmatched junction bases: 6. The CDR3 extends over 15 amino acids. The germline CDR1 and CDR2 sequences are SGHKS and YYEKEE (reference sequence). The CDR3 sequence: CASSFGTEKNSPLHF. For the CDR3, the DNA is TGTGCCAGCAGCTTCGGGACAGAGAAAAATTCACCCCTCCACTTT.

With regard to this clone: The junction departs from the called germline gene at one end, perhaps through a read error. The CDR3 here is CASSNGIPGQLF. CDR3 in DNA: TGTGCCAGTAGTAACGGTATACCGGGACAGCTCTTT. The chain carries TRBV19 and TRBJ1-1; 7 nucleotides match TRBD1. The CDR3 has 12 amino acids. Germline V gene lookup returns CDR1 LNHDA and CDR2 SQIVND (reference sequence).

There are a few counts of this clone. CDR3 region: CASGRIAATDTQYF. In DNA form, the CDR3 reads TGTGCCAGCGGACGTATAGCGGCCACAGATACGCAGTATTTT. J is TRBJ2-3 and V is TRBV7-8; tentatively, D is TRBD2 (6 bases). V lost 8 bases and J 2 bases, leaving 14 bases between the germline ends. The CDR3 is 14 amino acids. Germline-derived CDR1 and CDR2 are SGHVS and FQNEAQ.

The CDR3 protein is CASSPLAGIDYGYTF. In nucleotides, the CDR3 is TGTGCCAGCTCACCACTCGCGGGGATCGACTATGGCTACACCTTC. The chain links TRBV18 to TRBJ1-2; D uncertain. CDR1 and CDR2 (germline): KGHSH, LQKENI. V was shortened by 1 base and J by 3 bases, with 12 bases between the two germline ends. The CDR3 spans 15 residues.

This clone was detected once. The chain employs TRBV30 and TRBJ2-3; TRBD1 is a possible D gene (5 bases). Germline CDR1 is GTSNPN and CDR2 is SVGIG (reference sequence). This CDR3 has 12 residues. V lost 3 bases and J lost 1, with 5 bases in between. The CDR3 loop is CAWSRGTDTQYF. In nucleotides, the CDR3 is TGTGCCTGGAGCAGGGGCACAGATACGCAGTATTTT.

This sequence joins TRBV7-2 and TRBJ1-4, with D maybe TRBD1 (6 bases). Trimming cost V 1 base and J 4 bases, with 10 bases left between them. CDR1 and CDR2 (germline): SGHTA, FQGNSA. This CDR3 is 15 amino acids long. The CDR3 DNA reads as TGTGCCAGCAGCTTAGTCCCAGGGGTTAATGAAAAACTGTTTTTT. Translation gives CASSLVPGVNEKLFF.

V and J are TRBV7-3 and TRBJ2-1; D unclear. Deletions cut 1 base from V and 0 bases from J, with 10 bases between. The CDR3 has 16 amino acids. Looked up from germline, CDR1 is SGHTA and CDR2 is FQGTGA. The CDR3 region is CASSLIETSSYNEQFF. CDR3 in DNA: TGTGCCAGCAGCTTAATCGAGACAAGCTCCTACAATGAGCAGTTCTTC.

The chain is built from TRBV28 and TRBJ2-4; TRBD2 might be the D (5 bases). The CDR3 length is 15 residues. Germline assignment: CDR1 MDHEN and CDR2 SYDVKM. The V and J ends lost 7 bases and 10 bases respectively, with 23 bases between them. CDR3 nucleotide sequence: TGTGCCAGCATCGATCGAGGAGGTGCCCCTTCGATTCAGTACTTC. Protein sequence: CASIDRGGAPSIQYF.